The 16 T cell receptor beta chains given below trace back to one sample, sequenced in a study of blood T cell repertoires in COVID-19. Assay: immunoSEQ multiplex PCR; the TCRdb copy retains only in-frame clones and omits some. The sample has 85,000 to 95,000 clones, approximately 86% seen once; the top ten hold approximately 18%. Sequenced input: peripheral blood. These receptors all stem from a woman at least 80 years old with acute or convalescent COVID-19.

The genes are TRBV10-2 and TRBJ1-3, with D perhaps matching TRBD1 (6 bases). The germline gives CDR1 WSHSY, CDR2 SAAADI. V dropped 10 bases and J dropped 0 bases, with 10 bases sitting between them. The CDR3 is 13 residues long. The CDR3 DNA sequence: TGCGCCACCACAGGGTTCTCTGGAAACACCATATATTTT. Its translation is CATTGFSGNTIYF.

The chain is built from TRBV12-3 or TRBV12-4 and TRBJ2-7; possible D gene TRBD1, 6 bases. V was pared by 5 bases and J by 4 bases, with 9 bases between. The CDR3 length is 12 residues. The CDR3 here is CASSERGYEQYF. CDR3 sequence (DNA): TGTGCCAGCAGTGAGAGGGGGTACGAGCAGTACTTC.

J is TRBJ1-1 and V is TRBV5-6; 7 positions match TRBD1. From germline, CDR1 is SGHDT and CDR2 YYEEEE. The CDR3 sequence is 14 residues long. V shed 2 bases, J shed 6 bases, and the junction held 7 bases outside the gene matches. CDR3 bases: TGTGCCAGCAGCTTCTCAGGGGGGTTCTCTGAAGCTTTCTTT. Translation gives CASSFSGGFSEAFF.

CDR3 bases: TGTGCCAGCAGCCAAGATCTTGACAGGGGGGTTGTCACTGAAGCTTTCTTT. This translates into CASSQDLDRGVVTEAFF. V and J are TRBV14 and TRBJ1-1; TRBD1 aligns across 9 bases. V dropped 0 bases and J dropped 4; count of bases not matched to a gene: 9. The germline V gene encodes CDR1 SGHDN and CDR2 FVKESK. The CDR3 runs 17 residues. Full variable domain (remainder filled in from reference TRBV14 and TRBJ1-1): EAGVTQFPSHSVIEKGQTVTLRCDPISGHDNLYWYRRVMGKEIKFLLHFVKESKQDESGMPNNRFLAERTGGTYSTLKVQPAELEDSGVYFCASSQDLDRGVVTEAFFGQGTRLTVV.

The genes are TRBV5-1 and TRBJ1-1, with D perhaps matching TRBD1 (5 bases). The CDR3 extends over 14 amino acids. The V and J ends lost 2 bases and 0 bases respectively, with 8 bases between them. CDR1 is SGHRS and CDR2 is YFSETQ in the germline V gene. The CDR3 loop is CASSLGHMNTEAFF. In DNA, the CDR3 is TGCGCCAGCAGCTTAGGACATATGAACACTGAAGCTTTCTTT.

The J gene is TRBJ1-5, the V gene TRBV5-1; D not resolved. Germline CDR1 and CDR2: SGHRS and YFSETQ. V was shortened by 0 bases and J by 7 bases, with 14 bases between the two germline ends. The CDR3 extends over 15 amino acids. The CDR3 DNA follows: TGCGCCAGCAGCTTGGGGTCCACCCCCGGGCAGCCCCAGCATTTT. Translation gives CASSLGSTPGQPQHF.

The chain couples TRBV5-1 to TRBJ2-7, with 9 bases identical to TRBD1. V lost 3 bases and J lost 1; bases outside the gene matches: 2. The germline V gene encodes CDR1 SGHRS and CDR2 YFSETQ. This CDR3 contains 14 residues. CDR3 residues: CASSWGTGSYEQYF. DNA for the CDR3: TGCGCCAGCAGCTGGGGGACAGGGTCCTACGAGCAGTACTTC.

The CDR3 is CASSWPGTGDGYTF. CDR3 sequence (DNA): TGTGCCAGCAGTTGGCCCGGGACAGGCGATGGCTACACCTTC. The chain uses TRBV6-2 or TRBV6-3 and TRBJ1-2, with 8 bases fitting TRBD1. CDR1 and CDR2 (germline): MNHEY, SVGEGT. The CDR3 runs 14 residues. The J segment lost 6 bases and the V segment lost 4 bases, leaving 7 bases of the junction unmatched.

Only a few counts were recorded for this clone. This rearrangement joins TRBV6-5 to TRBJ2-7; 8 positions agree with TRBD1. The CDR3 totals 13 residues. Germline CDR1 and CDR2: MNHEY and SVGAGI. The J segment lost 3 bases and the V segment lost 6 bases, leaving 4 bases of the junction unmatched. The CDR3 reads CASSWDRNYEQYF. CDR3 DNA sequence: TGTGCCAGCAGCTGGGACAGGAACTACGAGCAGTACTTC.

The chain recombines TRBV19 with TRBJ1-1; TRBD1 matches 7 bases. The CDR3 consists of 13 residues. The junction had 12 bases not matched to a gene; V was cut back by 5 bases and J by 12 bases. The V gene's germline CDR1 is LNHDA and CDR2 SQIVND (reference sequence). The CDR3 here is CASSSRQGTLTFF. The DNA for the CDR3 is TGTGCCAGTAGTTCTCGACAGGGTACTTTGACTTTCTTT.

V and J are TRBV6-5 and TRBJ1-4; 8 bases map to TRBD1. J gave up 8 bases and V 2 bases, and 10 bases lay outside the gene matches. In germline, CDR1 is MNHEY, CDR2 SVGAGI. The CDR3 contains 16 residues. The CDR3 reads CASSYGIPGGREKLFF. CDR3 DNA: TGTGCCAGCAGTTACGGCATTCCAGGGGGCCGAGAAAAACTGTTTTTT.

This chain links TRBV28 with TRBJ2-3; 10 bases are shared with TRBD2. With 5 bases clipped from V and 2 bases from J, the junction kept 4 bases outside the gene matches. This CDR3 has 15 amino acids. Germline loops: CDR1 MDHEN, CDR2 SYDVKM. CDR3 loop: CASSLAGDYTDTQYF. CDR3 nucleotides: TGTGCCAGCAGTCTAGCGGGGGATTACACAGATACGCAGTATTTT.

The chain links TRBV10-3 to TRBJ1-2; 9 bases align to TRBD1. The CDR3 spans 13 residues. Losses at the gene ends were 10 bases for V and 4 bases for J; bases not matched to a gene: 7. The germline gives CDR1 ENHRY, CDR2 SYGVKD. This chain's CDR3 is CATRDRESYGYTF. In DNA, the CDR3 is TGTGCCACCCGGGACAGGGAGTCCTATGGCTACACCTTC.

This clone was seen once. The chain carries TRBV7-9 and TRBJ1-1, with D hard to call. Germline V CDR1 and CDR2: SEHNR, FQNEAQ (reference sequence). The CDR3 has 12 residues. V was shortened by 6 bases and J by 7 bases, with 12 bases between the two germline ends. In nucleotides, the CDR3 is TGTGCCAGCAGTCCAGGACTCCGTGAAGCTTTCTTT. Protein: CASSPGLREAFF.

The CDR3 loop reads CASSPTSLVNTGELFF. The CDR3 DNA is TGTGCCAGCAGCCCTACCTCGCTGGTGAACACCGGGGAGCTGTTTTTT. V gene TRBV11-2 combines with J gene TRBJ2-2; D is unclear. Germline assignment: CDR1 SGHAT and CDR2 FQNNGV. This CDR3 spans 16 amino acids. The germline V and J ends were trimmed by 5 bases and 1 base, with 14 bases remaining between them.

This chain uses TRBV6-1 with TRBJ2-7; 7 bases line up with TRBD1. Trimming at V came to 3 bases and at J to 7 bases, leaving 3 bases not matched to a gene. The germline V gene encodes CDR1 MNHNS and CDR2 SASEGT. The CDR3 spans 12 residues. The CDR3, as DNA: TGTGCCAGCAGTGACAGGGGGTTGGAGCAGTACTTC. As protein: CASSDRGLEQYF.